These T cell receptor beta chains were read from a single sample in a study of response to subunit inactivated influenza vaccine. TCRdb used MiXCR to reprocess the RT-PCR reads, holding one entry per CDR3 protein. The sample has 500,000 to 600,000 distinct CDR3 sequences, 10% to 12% seen once. These data also featured in a second study, about T cells expressing NK-cell markers.

The sequenced sample was PBMCs from blood, obtained on the day of vaccination. These receptors all come from a man aged 50-60 years who received an inactivated influenza vaccine. The CDR3 runs from the conserved cysteine through the conserved F or W. Fields, in order: clone size, J gene, V gene, D gene, CDR3 DNA, CDR3 protein. The D gene is left open where the match is weak. Some rows have no size entry. The others give once, few or many, or a class for an expanded clone.

.	TRBJ1-5	TRBV28	.	TGTGCCAGCAGTTTACTCGGGCCCGGGAGCAATCAGCCCCAGCATTTT	CASSLLGPGSNQPQHF
many	TRBJ2-3	TRBV29-1	TRBD2	TGCAGCGTACTACTAGCGGGGCAACGGGTGCCGTATTTT	CSVLLAGQRVPYF
many	TRBJ2-7	TRBV7-2	.	TGTGCCAGCAGCCCTAGGGGCAGGCCCCCGACCTACGAGCAGTACTTC	CASSPRGRPPTYEQYF
.	TRBJ2-3	TRBV3-1	.	TGTGCCAGCAGCCAATCAGGGGAACTGACAGATACGCAGTATTTT	CASSQSGELTDTQYF
few	TRBJ1-3	TRBV6-5	.	TGTGCCAGCAGTTACTCCCCAGGGTCAGGAAACACCATATATTTT	CASSYSPGSGNTIYF
few	TRBJ1-3	TRBV11-1	TRBD1	TGTGCCAGCAGCTTACAGTCGGGGGACAGGGTTTTTCGATCGTCGGGAAACACCATATATTTT	CASSLQSGDRVFRSSGNTIYF
.	TRBJ1-3	TRBV2	.	TGTGCCAGCAGTGAACTGGGTACTGGAAACACCATATATTTT	CASSELGTGNTIYF
.	TRBJ1-2	TRBV7-6	TRBD1	TGTGCCAGCAGCTACACGACAGGGGGCTACTTCAACTATGGCTACACCTTC	CASSYTTGGYFNYGYTF
.	TRBJ2-7	TRBV20-1	.	TGCAGTGCTAGTGTGAGCTACGAGCAGTACTTC	CSASVSYEQYF
few	TRBJ1-2	TRBV28	.	TGTGCCAGCAGTTCACGGATAATCAGGGGCGATTATAACTATGGCTACACCTTC	CASSSRIIRGDYNYGYTF
few	TRBJ2-2	TRBV5-4	TRBD1	TGTGCCAGCAGCTTTCCCCTTGGGCAGGGGGACACCGGGGAGCTGTTTTTT	CASSFPLGQGDTGELFF
.	TRBJ2-7	TRBV20-1	.	TGCAGTGCTAGAGATAGGCCCTACGAGCAGTACTTC	CSARDRPYEQYF
few	TRBJ2-2	TRBV5-1	.	TGCGCCAGCAGCTTGAACGGGGGCATAAAGGTTCCCGGGGAGCTGTTTTTT	CASSLNGGIKVPGELFF
few	TRBJ2-1	TRBV12-3/TRBV12-4	TRBD1	TGTGCCAGCAGTCCGAGGGGGCGCTTTTATGAGCAGTTCTTC	CASSPRGRFYEQFF
few	TRBJ2-1	TRBV20-1	.	TGCAGTGCTAGAAACCACGAATCCTACAATGAGCAGTTCTTC	CSARNHESYNEQFF